This entry describes one T cell receptor (beta chain). The antigen remains undetermined. Possible read error: a much larger clone is one base away. Likely a read error: the CDR3 ends without its conserved phenylalanine or tryptophan. This sample stems from a study of T cells in Graves' hyperthyroidism and ophthalmopathy. The patients, who ranged from 18 to 65 in age, presented with newly diagnosed hyperthyroidism lasting under 2 months. Findings and limits, study-wide: Among thyroid clonotypes expanded above 0.001, most also appeared in blood.

RNA transcripts were the template for amplifying TCR beta CDR3 regions. HTBI primers drove first-round RT-PCR of the TCR CDR3. MiXCR, run by TCRdb on the multiplex PCR reads, gives a single entry per CDR3 protein. The sample includes around 800,000 distinct CDR3 sequences, roughly 40% of them seen just once. CDR3 length: 13 amino acids. The germline V and J ends were trimmed by 6 bases and 4 bases, with 15 bases remaining between them. Germline V lookup: CDR1 DFQATT, CDR2 SNEGSKA (reference sequence). Sequencing input: blood. This clonotype originated in a man younger than 30 with Graves' hyperthyroidism. J is TRBJ1-2 and V is TRBV20-1; D may be TRBD1 (6 bases). The CDR3 reads CSATFTGFYGYTL. The CDR3 bases are TGCAGTGCCACATTTACAGGGTTCTATGGCTACACCCTC.